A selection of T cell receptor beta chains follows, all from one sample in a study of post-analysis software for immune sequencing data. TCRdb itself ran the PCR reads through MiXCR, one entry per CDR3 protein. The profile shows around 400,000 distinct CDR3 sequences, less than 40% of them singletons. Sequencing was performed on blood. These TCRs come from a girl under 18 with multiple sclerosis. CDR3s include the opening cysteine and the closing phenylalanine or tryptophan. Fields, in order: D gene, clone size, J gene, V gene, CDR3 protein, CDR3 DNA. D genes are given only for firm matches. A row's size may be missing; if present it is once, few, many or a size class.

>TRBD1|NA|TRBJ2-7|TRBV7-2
CASSLVGTGGGNLYEQYF
TGTGCCAGCAGCTTAGTTGGGACAGGGGGCGGAAACCTCTACGAGCAGTACTTC
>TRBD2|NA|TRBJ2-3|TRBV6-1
CASSEASLAVTFTDTQYF
TGTGCCAGCAGTGAAGCATCACTAGCGGTGACCTTCACAGATACGCAGTATTTT
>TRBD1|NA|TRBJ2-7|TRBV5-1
CASSLGDRVYEQYF
TGCGCCAGCAGCTTGGGGGACAGGGTGTACGAGCAGTACTTC
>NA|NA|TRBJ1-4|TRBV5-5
CASSFRAPNEKLFF
TGTGCCAGCAGCTTCAGGGCTCCTAATGAAAAACTGTTTTTT
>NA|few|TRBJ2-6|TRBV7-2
CASSLETGPSGANVLTF
TGTGCCAGCAGCCTTGAAACGGGGCCCTCTGGGGCCAACGTCCTGACTTTC
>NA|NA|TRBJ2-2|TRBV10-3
CAIRSDNTGELFF
TGTGCCATCAGGAGCGATAACACCGGGGAGCTGTTTTTT
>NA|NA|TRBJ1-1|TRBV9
CASSVGRGGTKNTEAFF
TGTGCCAGCAGCGTAGGCCGCGGCGGGACAAAGAACACTGAAGCTTTCTTT
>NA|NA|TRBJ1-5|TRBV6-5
CASSLDPDPKYPQHF
TGTGCCAGCAGCCTAGATCCGGACCCAAAGTATCCCCAGCATTTT
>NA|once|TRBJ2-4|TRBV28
CATLTNTNEQYF
TGTGCCACCTTGACTAACACTAATGAGCAGTACTTC
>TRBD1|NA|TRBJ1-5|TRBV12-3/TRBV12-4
CASSFGTGNQPQHF
TGTGCCAGCAGTTTTGGGACAGGGAATCAGCCCCAGCATTTT
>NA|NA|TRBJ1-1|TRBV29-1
CSAPDPGHLNTEAFF
TGCAGCGCTCCCGACCCGGGACACTTGAACACTGAAGCTTTCTTT
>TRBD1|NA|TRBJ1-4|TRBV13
CASSGTGNEKLFF
TGTGCCAGCAGCGGGACAGGGAATGAAAAACTGTTTTTT
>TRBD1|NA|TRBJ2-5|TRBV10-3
CAIAPGTGETQYF
TGTGCCATCGCCCCCGGGACAGGAGAGACCCAGTACTTC
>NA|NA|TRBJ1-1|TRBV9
CASSAGGGTEAFF
TGTGCCAGCAGCGCTGGGGGGGGCACTGAAGCTTTCTTT
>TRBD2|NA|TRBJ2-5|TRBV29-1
CSVDSRGRETQYF
TGCAGCGTTGACTCGCGGGGGAGGGAGACCCAGTACTTC
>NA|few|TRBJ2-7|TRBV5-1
CASSPHRTATYEQYF
TGCGCCAGCAGCCCACACAGGACAGCAACTTACGAGCAGTACTTC
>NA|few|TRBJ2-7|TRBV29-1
CSVDGDGSYEQYF
TGCAGCGTTGATGGCGACGGCTCCTACGAGCAGTACTTC
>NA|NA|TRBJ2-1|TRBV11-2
CASRTLRQRTDNEQFF
TGTGCCAGCAGAACCCTACGACAGCGTACTGACAATGAGCAGTTCTTC
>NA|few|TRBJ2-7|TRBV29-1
CSVDRGDSDEQYF
TGCAGCGTTGACAGGGGGGATAGCGACGAGCAGTACTTC
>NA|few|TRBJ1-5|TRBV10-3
CAISGDGLQDQPQHF
TGTGCCATCAGTGGGGATGGACTGCAAGACCAGCCCCAGCATTTT
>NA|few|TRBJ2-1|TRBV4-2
CATGQRDNEQFF
TGTGCCACCGGGCAAAGGGACAATGAGCAGTTCTTC
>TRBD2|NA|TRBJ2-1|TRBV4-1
CASSQEGSSGGNEQFF
TGCGCCAGCAGCCAAGAAGGGTCTAGCGGGGGCAATGAGCAGTTCTTC
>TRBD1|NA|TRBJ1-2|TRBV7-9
CVSSLGPGGQGYGYTF
TGTGTCAGCAGCTTAGGTCCCGGAGGACAGGGTTATGGCTACACCTTC
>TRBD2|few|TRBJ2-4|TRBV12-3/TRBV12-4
CASRRGAGGDIQYF
TGTGCCAGCAGGAGGGGGGCGGGGGGAGACATTCAGTACTTC
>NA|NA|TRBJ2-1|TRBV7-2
CASSFRQVSYNEQFF
TGTGCCAGCAGCTTTCGGCAGGTTTCCTACAATGAGCAGTTCTTC
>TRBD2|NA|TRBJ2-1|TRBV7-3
CASSLGGDDEQFF
TGTGCCAGCAGCTTAGGGGGGGACGATGAGCAGTTCTTC
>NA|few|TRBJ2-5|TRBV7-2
CASSPMMGPGETQYF
TGTGCCAGCAGTCCGATGATGGGACCGGGGGAGACCCAGTACTTC
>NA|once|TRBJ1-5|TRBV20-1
CSAREGGRPYQPQHF
TGCAGTGCTAGAGAGGGTGGCAGGCCTTATCAGCCCCAGCATTTT
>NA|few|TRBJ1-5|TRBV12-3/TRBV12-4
CASSFGGTQPQHF
TGTGCCAGCAGTTTTGGGGGGACCCAGCCCCAGCATTTT
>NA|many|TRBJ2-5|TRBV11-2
CASSFLKRETQYF
TGTGCCAGCAGCTTCCTAAAGAGGGAGACCCAGTACTTC
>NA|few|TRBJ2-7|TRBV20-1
CSARDVKDPSYEQYF
TGCAGTGCTAGAGATGTGAAGGATCCGTCCTACGAGCAGTACTTC
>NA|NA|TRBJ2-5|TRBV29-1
CSVTGTPFQETQYF
TGCAGCGTCACAGGGACACCCTTTCAAGAGACCCAGTACTTC
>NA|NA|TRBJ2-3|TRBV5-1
CASSLEGGTQGTDTQYF
TGCGCCAGCAGCTTGGAGGGTGGAACACAGGGAACAGATACGCAGTATTTT
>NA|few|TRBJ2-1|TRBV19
CASSPGTAPVGQFF
TGTGCCAGTAGCCCCGGGACCGCCCCGGTGGGGCAGTTCTTC
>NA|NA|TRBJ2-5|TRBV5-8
CASSFPGAKRYF
TGTGCCAGCAGCTTCCCAGGGGCTAAAAGGTACTTC
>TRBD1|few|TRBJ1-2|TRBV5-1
CASSVTGVGGYTF
TGCGCCAGCAGCGTGACAGGGGTTGGAGGCTACACCTTC
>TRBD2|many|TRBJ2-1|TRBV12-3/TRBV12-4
CASILSAGGSDEQFF
TGTGCCAGCATTCTTTCAGCGGGGGGTTCGGATGAGCAGTTCTTC